Listed below are T cell receptor beta chains from one sample, sequenced in a study of blood T cell repertoires in COVID-19. The method was immunoSEQ multiplex PCR; TCRdb's version includes in-frame clones alone and lacks a portion of them. This sample has tens of thousands of clones, with roughly 86% found just once. Input material: peripheral blood. Receptor source: a human donor with acute or convalescent COVID-19. The donor label of this sample is uncertain. Both conserved end residues are part of each CDR3. Fields, in order: D gene, clone size, V gene, CDR3 length, J gene, CDR3 protein, CDR3 DNA. The D gene is left open where the match is weak. Only part of the rows carry a size: once, few, many, or a class if the clone is expanded.

D: .; size: .; V: TRBV4-3; length: 14; J: TRBJ1-6; CDR3: CASSQVGEGWALHF; DNA: TGCGCCAGCAGCCAAGTAGGGGAAGGTTGGGCCCTCCACTTT
D: .; size: once; V: TRBV29-1; length: 15; J: TRBJ1-4; CDR3: CSVVDPGRSNEKLFF; DNA: TGCAGCGTTGTCGACCCGGGTCGATCTAATGAAAAACTGTTTTTT
D: .; size: few; V: TRBV6-2/TRBV6-3; length: 16; J: TRBJ2-7; CDR3: CASSYTGRAGYYEQYF; DNA: TGTGCCAGCAGTTACACCGGACGGGCGGGATACTACGAGCAGTACTTC
D: .; size: .; V: TRBV28; length: 14; J: TRBJ1-4; CDR3: CASSFRTQFEKLFF; DNA: TGTGCCAGCAGTTTCCGGACACAGTTTGAAAAACTGTTTTTT
D: TRBD1; size: .; V: TRBV7-6; length: 13; J: TRBJ2-3; CDR3: CASRGQPTDTQYF; DNA: TGTGCCAGCAGGGGACAGCCCACAGATACGCAGTATTTT
D: TRBD2; size: .; V: TRBV6-5; length: 16; J: TRBJ2-2; CDR3: CASSYLGGGDIGELFF; DNA: TGTGCCAGCAGTTACTTAGGCGGGGGGGACATCGGGGAGCTGTTTTTT
D: .; size: few; V: TRBV30; length: 13; J: TRBJ2-7; CDR3: CAWSVSHRYEQYF; DNA: TGTGCCTGGAGTGTATCACATCGCTACGAGCAGTACTTC
D: .; size: .; V: TRBV24-1; length: 14; J: TRBJ1-2; CDR3: CATSDATVFYGYTF; DNA: TGTGCCACCAGTGACGCGACAGTATTCTATGGCTACACCTTC
D: TRBD1; size: few; V: TRBV3-1/TRBV3-2; length: 15; J: TRBJ1-1; CDR3: CASSQMGQLNTEAFF; DNA: TGTGCCAGCAGCCAAATGGGACAGTTGAACACTGAAGCTTTCTTT
D: .; size: .; V: TRBV7-2; length: 15; J: TRBJ2-1; CDR3: CASSLMSLQGSEQFF; DNA: TGTGCCAGCAGCCTTATGTCGTTACAGGGAAGTGAGCAGTTCTTC
D: .; size: .; V: TRBV6-2/TRBV6-3; length: 11; J: TRBJ2-7; CDR3: CASSYGQVRYF; DNA: TGTGCCAGCAGTTACGGGCAGGTCCGGTACTTC
D: .; size: .; V: TRBV9; length: 14; J: TRBJ1-2; CDR3: CASSPAGLWIGYTF; DNA: TGTGCCAGCAGCCCAGCAGGGCTATGGATTGGCTACACCTTC
D: .; size: .; V: TRBV28; length: 14; J: TRBJ1-3; CDR3: CASSRQAPGNTIYF; DNA: TGTGCCAGCAGTAGACAAGCTCCTGGAAACACCATATATTTT
D: TRBD1; size: .; V: TRBV5-8; length: 14; J: TRBJ1-6; CDR3: CASSLRTGNSPLHF; DNA: TGTGCCAGCAGCTTACGGACAGGCAATTCACCCCTCCACTTT
D: TRBD2; size: .; V: TRBV5-6; length: 15; J: TRBJ2-7; CDR3: CASSLEGTSHYEQYF; DNA: TGTGCCAGCAGCTTGGAGGGGACTAGTCACTACGAGCAGTACTTC
D: .; size: .; V: TRBV19; length: 15; J: TRBJ1-5; CDR3: CASSLVGESNQPQHF; DNA: TGTGCCAGTAGTCTAGTCGGGGAAAGCAATCAGCCCCAGCATTTT
D: .; size: .; V: TRBV7-6; length: 13; J: TRBJ1-2; CDR3: CASSLVPDYGYTF; DNA: TGTGCCAGCAGCTTAGTTCCAGACTATGGCTACACCTTC
D: .; size: .; V: TRBV2; length: 14; J: TRBJ1-2; CDR3: CASSEEGYGGGYTF; DNA: TGTGCCAGCAGTGAAGAGGGGTACGGGGGTGGCTACACCTTC
D: TRBD2; size: .; V: TRBV10-3; length: 17; J: TRBJ2-2; CDR3: CAISESPRGGLSGELFF; DNA: TGTGCCATCAGTGAGTCCCCGCGGGGGGGCCTTTCCGGGGAGCTGTTTTTT
D: .; size: .; V: TRBV27; length: 15; J: TRBJ1-1; CDR3: CASRREQTLNTEAFF; DNA: TGTGCCAGCAGAAGAGAACAGACATTGAACACTGAAGCTTTCTTT
D: .; size: .; V: TRBV18; length: 16; J: TRBJ2-5; CDR3: CASSPPSLRGQETQYF; DNA: TGTGCCAGCTCACCACCGTCCTTAAGGGGTCAAGAGACCCAGTACTTC
D: TRBD2; size: .; V: TRBV7-2; length: 13; J: TRBJ2-5; CDR3: CASSKGGQETQYF; DNA: TGTGCCAGCAGCAAGGGAGGGCAAGAGACCCAGTACTTC
D: TRBD1; size: .; V: TRBV19; length: 14; J: TRBJ2-1; CDR3: CASTGTGAYNEQFF; DNA: TGTGCCAGTACTGGGACAGGGGCCTACAATGAGCAGTTCTTC
D: TRBD2; size: .; V: TRBV28; length: 16; J: TRBJ2-2; CDR3: CASSSGLAVLTGELFF; DNA: TGTGCCAGCAGTTCCGGGCTAGCGGTCCTCACCGGGGAGCTGTTTTTT
D: .; size: .; V: TRBV27; length: 17; J: TRBJ1-3; CDR3: CASSPTGTWGSGNTIYF; DNA: TGTGCCAGCAGTCCGACCGGGACATGGGGCTCTGGAAACACCATATATTTT
D: .; size: .; V: TRBV3-1/TRBV3-2; length: 14; J: TRBJ2-5; CDR3: CASSPYERAKTQYF; DNA: TGTGCCAGCAGCCCCTACGAGAGGGCAAAGACCCAGTACTTC
D: .; size: .; V: TRBV2; length: 14; J: TRBJ1-1; CDR3: CASSEYRGITEAFF; DNA: TGTGCCAGCAGTGAATACCGGGGTATCACTGAAGCTTTCTTT
D: .; size: .; V: TRBV19; length: 16; J: TRBJ1-5; CDR3: CASSIGGGIGNQPQHF; DNA: TGTGCCAGTAGTATAGGGGGAGGGATAGGCAATCAGCCCCAGCATTTT
D: TRBD1; size: .; V: TRBV5-1; length: 13; J: TRBJ2-7; CDR3: CASRTGQGYEQYF; DNA: TGCGCCAGCAGGACGGGACAGGGTTACGAGCAGTACTTC
D: .; size: .; V: TRBV29-1; length: 11; J: TRBJ1-1; CDR3: CSVPGVTEAFF; DNA: TGCAGCGTTCCAGGGGTTACTGAAGCTTTCTTT
D: TRBD1; size: .; V: TRBV12-3/TRBV12-4; length: 13; J: TRBJ1-5; CDR3: CASKTGDRQPQHF; DNA: TGTGCCAGCAAGACAGGGGATAGGCAGCCCCAGCATTTT
D: .; size: once; V: TRBV11-2; length: 15; J: TRBJ2-1; CDR3: CASSFRGANYNEQFF; DNA: TGTGCCAGCAGCTTCCGGGGGGCCAACTACAATGAGCAGTTCTTC
D: .; size: .; V: TRBV19; length: 16; J: TRBJ1-5; CDR3: CASTGEGGWSNQPQHF; DNA: TGTGCCAGCACGGGGGAGGGAGGATGGAGCAATCAGCCCCAGCATTTT
D: TRBD1; size: .; V: TRBV18; length: 15; J: TRBJ1-4; CDR3: CASSPSRDRLEKLFF; DNA: TGTGCCAGCTCACCATCCCGGGACAGGCTTGAAAAACTGTTTTTT
D: .; size: .; V: TRBV5-1; length: 15; J: TRBJ1-1; CDR3: CASRLKQGHDTEAFF; DNA: TGCGCCAGCAGACTAAAACAGGGCCACGACACTGAAGCTTTCTTT
D: .; size: .; V: TRBV12-3/TRBV12-4; length: 13; J: TRBJ1-4; CDR3: CASSLSGFEKLFF; DNA: TGTGCCAGCAGTTTATCGGGGTTTGAAAAACTGTTTTTT
D: .; size: .; V: TRBV10-3; length: 14; J: TRBJ2-1; CDR3: CAIHEGGAYNEQFF; DNA: TGTGCCATCCATGAGGGGGGGGCCTACAATGAGCAGTTCTTC
D: TRBD2; size: .; V: TRBV5-4; length: 15; J: TRBJ2-5; CDR3: CASSLLLAGQETQYF; DNA: TGTGCCAGCAGCTTGTTACTAGCGGGCCAAGAGACCCAGTACTTC
D: .; size: .; V: TRBV27; length: 14; J: TRBJ1-6; CDR3: CASSRGPEVSPLHF; DNA: TGTGCCAGCAGCCGAGGCCCTGAGGTTTCACCCCTCCACTTT
D: TRBD1; size: .; V: TRBV7-9; length: 15; J: TRBJ1-6; CDR3: CAITTFGTGASPLHF; DNA: TGTGCCATAACGACTTTCGGGACAGGGGCTTCACCCCTCCACTTT